The 23 T cell receptor beta chains listed next were all sequenced from one sample in a study of Graves' ophthalmopathy and Graves' hyperthyroidism. Using RNA transcripts, the TCR beta CDR3 regions were amplified. First-round RT-PCR with HTBI primers preceded a second-round multiplex PCR. TCRdb re-analysed the multiplex PCR reads in MiXCR, keeping a single row per CDR3 protein. The table shows about 620,000 distinct CDR3 sequences, with roughly 20% occurring only once. The material sequenced was peripheral blood. These receptors all come from a woman aged 18-29 years with stable Graves' hyperthyroidism. Some clones in this sample may be carry-over from other donors' samples.

Only one count was recorded for this clonotype. This chain links TRBV6-1 with TRBJ2-5; D possibly corresponds to TRBD1 (6 bases). The CDR3 loop spans 16 amino acids. Looked up from germline, CDR1 is MNHNS and CDR2 is SASEGT. V dropped 6 bases and J dropped 1 base, with 18 bases sitting between them. The CDR3 spells CASRRETGTIQETQYF. CDR3 sequence (DNA): TGTGCCAGCAGGAGAGAAACAGGGACCATCCAAGAGACCCAGTACTTC.

This chain links TRBV6-2 or TRBV6-3 with TRBJ2-1; D is ambiguous. Between the trimmed V and J ends, which lost 5 bases and 4 bases, there was a span of 15 bases. The CDR3 is 15 amino acids. Germline-derived CDR1 and CDR2 are MNHEY and SVGEGT. This CDR3 is CASSRLRTGYNEQFF. CDR3 DNA sequence: TGTGCCAGCAGTCGGCTTCGGACGGGTTACAATGAGCAGTTCTTC.

The V call is TRBV3-1, the J call TRBJ1-2; 8 nucleotides line up with TRBD1. CDR1 LGHDT and CDR2 YNNKEL come from the germline V gene (reference sequence). This CDR3 spans 15 amino acids. V shed 2 bases, J shed 4 bases, and the junction held 6 bases outside the gene matches. The CDR3 loop reads CASSQQGATIYGYTF. In DNA form, the CDR3 reads TGTGCCAGCAGCCAACAGGGGGCTACCATCTATGGCTACACCTTC.

This chain joins TRBV20-1 and TRBJ2-7, with D perhaps TRBD2 (6 bases). CDR3 length: 13 amino acids. Germline V CDR1 and CDR2: DFQATT, SNEGSKA (reference sequence). The V gene lost 1 base and the J gene lost 6 bases, with 13 bases spanning the gap. Here the CDR3 DNA reads TGCAGTGCTAGAGTGATGAGGGGAGGCGAGCAGTACTTC. It translates to CSARVMRGGEQYF.

This clonotype came up many times. The chain links TRBV15 to TRBJ2-5; perhaps TRBD2 as D (6 bases). Germline assignment: CDR1 LNHNV and CDR2 YYDKDF (reference sequence). V was pared by 5 bases and J by 1 base, with 11 bases between. CDR3 length equals 14 residues. Here the CDR3 DNA reads TGTGCCACCAGCCGGGGACTTTTCCAAGAGACCCAGTACTTC. Protein sequence: CATSRGLFQETQYF.

The chain recombines TRBV28 with TRBJ1-1, with 8 bases lining up with TRBD1. Germline lookup yields CDR1 MDHEN and CDR2 SYDVKM. The CDR3 runs 13 residues. Unmatched junction bases numbered 5, after V lost 9 bases and J lost 2 bases. This CDR3 reads CASRTGINTEAFF. The CDR3 DNA reads TGTGCCAGTAGGACAGGGATTAACACTGAAGCTTTCTTT.

The chain links TRBV7-2 to TRBJ2-7, with D perhaps given as TRBD1 or TRBD2 (5 bases each). V dropped 0 bases and J dropped 3 bases, with 12 bases sitting between them. The CDR3 is made up of 15 amino acids. Germline CDR1 SGHTA, CDR2 FQGNSA. Here the CDR3 DNA reads TGTGCCAGCAGCTTAGCGGGACCGTCGGACTACGAGCAGTACTTC. Protein: CASSLAGPSDYEQYF. The full variable domain, in which reference TRBV7-2 and TRBJ2-7 provide the parts outside the CDR3, is GAGVSQSPSNKVTEKGKDVELRCDPISGHTALYWYRQSLGQGLEFLIYFQGNSAPDKSGLPSDRFSAERTGGSVSTLTIQRTQQEDSAVYLCASSLAGPSDYEQYFGPGTRLTVT.

This clonotype has only a few counts. The chain combines TRBV12-3 or TRBV12-4 with TRBJ1-1; 8 nucleotides match TRBD1. Unmatched junction bases numbered 13, after V lost 4 bases and J lost 6 bases. The CDR3 is 16 residues long. The CDR3 DNA is TGTGCCAGCAGTTCATCCCCAGGGGGCAGTGGGGCTGAAGCTTTCTTT. This sequence encodes CASSSSPGGSGAEAFF.

This clonotype was recorded many times. The V call is TRBV12-3 or TRBV12-4, the J call TRBJ2-5; D gene ambiguous. The CDR3 extends over 14 amino acids. V lost 1 base, J lost 0 bases, and 6 bases lay in between. This CDR3 is CASSLEPNQETQYF. In nucleotides, the CDR3 is TGTGCCAGCAGTTTAGAGCCTAACCAAGAGACCCAGTACTTC.

In its sample, this clonotype was seen many times. CDR3 sequence (DNA): TGTGCCAGCAGCCCAACCCCAACCCGTGACTCTTGGGGGGGGCAAGAGACCCAGTACTTC. It codes for CASSPTPTRDSWGGQETQYF. The rearrangement joins TRBV4-2 to TRBJ2-5; 7 bases match TRBD2. Germline V gene data show CDR1 as LGHNA and CDR2 as YNFKEQ. This CDR3 is 20 amino acids long. V lost 4 bases, J lost 2 bases, and 22 bases stayed unmatched.

This clonotype was seen many times. The chain is built from TRBV6-2 or TRBV6-3 and TRBJ1-5, with 7 nucleotides matching TRBD1. The length of the CDR3 is 18 residues. Germline loops: CDR1 MNHEY, CDR2 SVGEGT. V was clipped by 5 bases and J by 2 bases; unmatched bases: 15. The CDR3 sequence is CASSTLQERDRRNQPQHF. The CDR3, as DNA: TGTGCCAGCAGTACGCTACAGGAGAGGGACAGACGCAATCAGCCCCAGCATTTT.

This clonotype has more than one count but fewer than ten. The J gene is TRBJ2-7, the V gene TRBV10-3; the D is unclear. Germline V gene data show CDR1 as ENHRY and CDR2 as SYGVKD. Trimming left V 2 bases short and J 1 base short, with 12 bases between. The CDR3 is 15 amino acids. CDR3 DNA: TGTGCCATCAGTGAGGACCCCAGTAGATCCTACGAGCAGTACTTC. Translated, it gives CAISEDPSRSYEQYF.

This clonotype was detected many times. The chain employs TRBV30 and TRBJ2-7; unclear D gene. CDR3 length: 11 residues. V shed 0 bases and J shed 9 bases, with 9 bases lying between them. CDR1 is GTSNPN, CDR2 SVGIG, per germline (reference sequence). CDR3 nucleotides: TGTGCCTGGAGTGTATTGGAGAGGCAGTACTTC. Translated: CAWSVLERQYF.

The sample holds many counts of this clonotype. This chain links TRBV10-3 with TRBJ2-5; perhaps D is TRBD1 or TRBD2 (6 bases each). CDR1 is ENHRY, CDR2 SYGVKD, per germline. V was pared by 9 bases and J by 5 bases, with 19 bases between. This CDR3 has 14 residues. The CDR3 region has the DNA TGTGCCATTTCGGCCAATGGGGGGCCCGAGACCCAGTACTTC. Translation gives CAISANGGPETQYF.

This clonotype has at least ten counts. DNA of the CDR3: TGTGCCAGCAGCTTACTAGCGGGGAGGCAAGAGACCCAGTACTTC. Its translation is CASSLLAGRQETQYF. The chain is built from TRBV11-2 and TRBJ2-5; 9 nucleotides match TRBD2. The J segment lost 2 bases and the V segment lost 2 bases, leaving 3 bases of the junction unmatched. The length of the CDR3 is 15 residues. The germline V gene encodes CDR1 SGHAT and CDR2 FQNNGV. The full variable domain, rest sourced from reference TRBV11-2 and TRBJ2-5, is EAGVAQSPRYKIIEKRQSVAFWCNPISGHATLYWYQQILGQGPKLLIQFQNNGVVDDSQLPKDRFSAERLKGVDSTLKIQPAKLEDSAVYLCASSLLAGRQETQYFGPGTRLLVL.

About this clonotype itself: The CDR3 end shows no conserved phenylalanine or tryptophan, and so a read error is likely. The V call is TRBV11-2, the J call TRBJ2-5; 8 positions match TRBD2. This CDR3 spans 14 amino acids. The V and J ends lost 5 bases and 7 bases, in that order; junction bases with no gene match: 9. Germline V gene lookup returns CDR1 SGHAT and CDR2 FQNNGV. CDR3 residues: CASSPPGGVGTQYS. As DNA, the CDR3 is TGTGCCAGCAGCCCCCCGGGGGGGGTGGGGACCCAGTACTCC.

This clonotype has at least ten counts. The gene calls are TRBV10-3 and TRBJ1-6; D perhaps matches TRBD1 (6 bases). Germline-derived CDR1 and CDR2 are ENHRY and SYGVKD. Deletions cut 4 bases from V and 4 bases from J, with 8 bases between. The CDR3 totals 14 residues. The chain's CDR3 is CAISAGQYNSPLHF. The CDR3 region has the DNA TGTGCCATCAGTGCAGGACAGTATAATTCACCCCTCCACTTT.

The V and J genes are TRBV20-1 and TRBJ1-1, with D hard to call. Germline V lookup: CDR1 DFQATT, CDR2 SNEGSKA (reference sequence). V was cut by 0 bases and J by 1 base, with 6 bases left in between. The CDR3 has 13 residues. The CDR3 DNA follows: TGCAGTGCTAGAGATCGATGGAACACTGAAGCTTTCTTT. This sequence encodes CSARDRWNTEAFF.

This chain connects TRBV6-8 to TRBJ2-7; D possibly matches TRBD1 or TRBD2 (5 bases each). CDR1 is MNHGY, CDR2 SAAAGT, per germline. The CDR3 has 14 amino acids. Trimming stripped 4 bases from V and 3 bases from J, with 13 bases between. CDR3 protein: CASSWDRTSYEQYF. DNA of the CDR3: TGTGCCAGCAGTTGGGACCGCACGAGCTACGAGCAGTACTTC.

The V call is TRBV12-3 or TRBV12-4, the J call TRBJ2-6; D possibly corresponds to TRBD1 (6 bases). This CDR3 has 13 residues. V was trimmed by 7 bases and J by 3 bases, leaving 7 bases between them. CDR3 nucleotides: TGTGCCAGCAACAGGGTTGGGGCCAACGTCCTGACTTTC. This encodes CASNRVGANVLTF.

The chain is built from TRBV20-1 and TRBJ1-5, with D hard to call. V was trimmed by 1 base and J by 3 bases, leaving 7 bases between them. The V gene's germline CDR1 is DFQATT and CDR2 SNEGSKA (reference sequence). This CDR3 comprises 13 residues. The CDR3 loop reads CSARGQANQPQHF. The CDR3 region has the DNA TGCAGTGCTAGAGGGCAGGCCAATCAGCCCCAGCATTTT.

The chain couples TRBV9 to TRBJ1-2, with TRBD1 matching over 12 bases. Looked up from germline, CDR1 is SGDLS and CDR2 is YYNGEE. V shed 0 bases and J 7 bases; nucleotides not matched to a gene: 4. The CDR3 contains 15 residues. CDR3 sequence: CASSVGGQGASGYTF. The CDR3 DNA sequence: TGTGCCAGCAGCGTAGGGGGACAGGGGGCCTCTGGCTACACCTTC. Looking up the rest from reference TRBV9 and TRBJ1-2 gives the full variable domain: DSGVTQTPKHLITATGQRVTLRCSPRSGDLSVYWYQQSLDQGLQFLIQYYNGEERAKGNILERFSAQQFPDLHSELNLSSLELGDSALYFCASSVGGQGASGYTFGSGTRLTVV.

This clonotype appeared many times. The V and J genes are TRBV2 and TRBJ2-5; D gene unclear. V lost 1 base and J 5 bases, leaving 14 bases between the germline ends. Germline V gives CDR1 SNHLY, CDR2 FYNNEI. The CDR3 extends over 15 amino acids. The CDR3: CASSEVSQLQETQYF. The CDR3 nucleotides read TGTGCCAGCAGTGAAGTCTCACAGCTCCAGGAGACCCAGTACTTC.